This T cell receptor beta chain was documented in a study of T cells after yellow fever vaccination. There are a few counts of this clonotype. V was clipped by 0 bases and J by 4 bases; unmatched bases: 7. The CDR3 has 17 residues. Germline values: CDR1 SGHVS, CDR2 FQNEAQ. TCR cDNA was made by 5'RACE template switching, adding a universal primer site and UMIs. Using its own MiXCR run on the 5' RACE reads, TCRdb lists one record per CDR3 protein. The sample lists 300,000 or so distinct CDR3 sequences; 3% to 4.5% were seen once. This specimen was PBMCs, taken 5 days after the yellow fever booster vaccination. This chain joins TRBV7-8 and TRBJ2-3; 10 bases map to TRBD1. This receptor was obtained from a man aged 18 to 29 who received the YFV17D yellow fever vaccine. The DNA of the CDR3 is TGTGCCAGCAGCTTAGCGGGGGGACAGGGGTGGCCAGATACGCAGTATTTT. This codes for CASSLAGGQGWPDTQYF.